This TCR beta chain is drawn from a study of blood T cell repertoires in COVID-19. Authors' methods: From reference gene primer amplification, estimates of nucleated cell counts were derived. Method: immunoSEQ multiplex PCR; TCRdb's copy keeps in-frame clones and lacks some. V and J calls and clone size follow that table, whereas D and trimming were derived from the DNA. The sample includes 200,000 or so clones, roughly 87% of them seen just once. This clone was counted between two and nine times. With V trimmed by 6 bases and J by 2 bases, 12 bases remained unmatched. This CDR3 spans 16 amino acids. Germline CDR1 is SGDLS and CDR2 is YYNGEE.

The sequencing input was peripheral blood. The V gene is TRBV9, the J gene TRBJ2-3; 7 bases agree with TRBD2. The receptor was isolated from a man aged 35 to 55 with active or convalescent COVID-19. CDR3 DNA: TGTGCCAGCACCCGCGGAGGAGCGGGGTTCACAGATACGCAGTATTTT. This codes for CASTRGGAGFTDTQYF.